A selection of T cell receptor beta chains follows, all from one sample in a study of radiation and T cells in renal cell carcinoma. This table comes from immunoSEQ multiplex PCR, and its TCRdb copy is limited to in-frame clones, with some not included. Among some 120,000 clones, 81% were seen once, and the ten largest hold under 6.5%. This specimen consisted of blood, obtained from a patient whose treatment included radiotherapy and nephrectomy. These receptors originate from a man aged 50 or older with renal cell carcinoma. CDR3s leave out the opening cysteine and the closing phenylalanine or tryptophan. Each record gives: V gene, J gene, CDR3 protein.

V gene: TRBV28
J gene: TRBJ1-5
CDR3 protein: ASRQPGAGQPQH

V gene: TRBV6-6
J gene: TRBJ1-2
CDR3 protein: ASSLAGNGYT

V gene: TRBV18
J gene: TRBJ1-1
CDR3 protein: ASSPGLGNTEAF

V gene: TRBV23-1
J gene: TRBJ2-4
CDR3 protein: ASSPGLAKNIQY

V gene: TRBV7-8
J gene: TRBJ2-7
CDR3 protein: ASSARLAGFDEQY

V gene: TRBV5-1
J gene: TRBJ1-3
CDR3 protein: ASSFNGPIGGNTIY

V gene: TRBV30
J gene: TRBJ1-4
CDR3 protein: AWSRGRLF

V gene: TRBV19
J gene: TRBJ2-5
CDR3 protein: ASSIDPETQY

V gene: TRBV18
J gene: TRBJ2-7
CDR3 protein: ASSPLTENEQY

V gene: TRBV25-1
J gene: TRBJ2-5
CDR3 protein: ASSDVAWETQY

V gene: TRBV5-1
J gene: TRBJ2-3
CDR3 protein: ASSFGQNTDTQY

V gene: TRBV7-2
J gene: TRBJ2-7
CDR3 protein: ASSLGGGANEQY

V gene: TRBV28
J gene: TRBJ1-2
CDR3 protein: ASSLGQTYGYT

V gene: TRBV4-2
J gene: TRBJ1-2
CDR3 protein: ASSPSGTKYGYT

V gene: TRBV29-1
J gene: TRBJ1-1
CDR3 protein: SSQSNTEAF

V gene: TRBV19
J gene: TRBJ2-5
CDR3 protein: ASSPPGQGRETQY

V gene: TRBV7-2
J gene: TRBJ2-7
CDR3 protein: ASSLAGLADATQQY

V gene: TRBV6-6
J gene: TRBJ1-1
CDR3 protein: ASSYLQGTEAF

V gene: TRBV11-2
J gene: TRBJ2-1
CDR3 protein: ASSSLAGAYNEQF

V gene: TRBV15
J gene: TRBJ2-1
CDR3 protein: ATSRDFSSSYNEQF

V gene: TRBV7-9
J gene: TRBJ1-5
CDR3 protein: ASSLVVTGQVYGNQPQH

V gene: TRBV28
J gene: TRBJ1-2
CDR3 protein: ASSLGGRNYGYT

V gene: TRBV7-3
J gene: TRBJ2-7
CDR3 protein: ASSLGTGVSYEQY

V gene: TRBV29-1
J gene: TRBJ2-3
CDR3 protein: SVEASDTQY

V gene: TRBV7-9
J gene: TRBJ2-7
CDR3 protein: ASSLDRWRQY

V gene: TRBV9
J gene: TRBJ2-2
CDR3 protein: ASRETGYNTGELF

V gene: TRBV7-8
J gene: TRBJ1-5
CDR3 protein: ASSFKLGFQNQPQH

V gene: TRBV6-5
J gene: TRBJ2-1
CDR3 protein: ASSSFYNEQF

V gene: TRBV28
J gene: TRBJ1-1
CDR3 protein: ASSLGLNTEAF